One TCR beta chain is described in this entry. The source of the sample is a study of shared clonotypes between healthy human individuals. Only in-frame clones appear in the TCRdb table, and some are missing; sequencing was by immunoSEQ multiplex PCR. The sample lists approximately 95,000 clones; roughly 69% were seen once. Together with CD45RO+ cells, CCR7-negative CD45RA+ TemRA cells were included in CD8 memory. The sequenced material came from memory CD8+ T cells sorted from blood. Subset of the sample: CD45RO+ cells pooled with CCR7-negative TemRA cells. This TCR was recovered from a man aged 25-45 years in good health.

CDR3 sequence reads: CAIGDTYEQYF. The DNA of the CDR3 is TGTGCCATCGGAGATACCTACGAGCAGTACTTC. The V and J genes are TRBV21-1 and TRBJ2-7; the table's D call, TRBD2, has no DNA check behind it. TRBV21-1 is recorded as a pseudogene. The CDR3 extends over 11 amino acids.